The 4 T cell receptor beta chains reported below all come from one sample, sequenced in a study of cytomegalovirus exposure and HLA in healthy donors. Using immunoSEQ multiplex PCR, the repertoire was profiled, and TCRdb retains in-frame clones only, with some absent. The sample lists some 140,000 clones; around 89% were seen once. The sequencing input was PBMCs. These TCRs come from a woman in her 30s in good health and CMV-seropositive.

The genes are TRBV6-4 and TRBJ2-7; 7 bases fit TRBD1. With 11 bases clipped from V and 6 bases from J, the junction kept 7 bases outside the gene matches. The CDR3 contains 11 residues. Germline V gene lookup returns CDR1 MRHNA and CDR2 SNTAGT. CDR3 amino acids: CAGQNRGEQYF. In DNA form, the CDR3 reads TGTGCCGGACAAAACAGGGGCGAGCAGTACTTC.

The V call is TRBV9, the J call TRBJ1-2; D not resolved. This CDR3 has 15 amino acids. Per the germline V gene, CDR1 is SGDLS and CDR2 is YYNGEE. Trimming cost V 0 bases and J 0 bases, with 9 bases left between them. The CDR3, as DNA: TGTGCCAGCAGCGTAGCAACGACAACTAACTATGGCTACACCTTC. Protein: CASSVATTTNYGYTF.

The V and J genes are TRBV15 and TRBJ1-2; 8 positions agree with TRBD1. Trimming took 1 base from V and 4 from J; bases not matched to a gene: 11. Germline values: CDR1 LNHNV, CDR2 YYDKDF (reference sequence). The CDR3 sequence is 17 residues long. The CDR3 is CATSRGRTGLRGYGYTF. In DNA, the CDR3 is TGTGCCACCAGCAGAGGGCGGACAGGGTTGCGCGGCTATGGCTACACCTTC.

The chain is built from TRBV9 and TRBJ2-3; the match to TRBD2 covers 9 bases. The CDR3 length is 19 residues. The germline V gene encodes CDR1 SGDLS and CDR2 YYNGEE. V lost 4 bases to trimming and J lost 2 bases; unmatched junction nucleotides: 17. CDR3 loop: CASSKRVAGAQVDTDTQYF. The CDR3 DNA sequence: TGTGCCAGCAGCAAGCGGGTAGCGGGGGCCCAAGTCGACACAGATACGCAGTATTTT.